The 19 T cell receptor beta chains below all came from one sample that was sequenced in a study of shared clonotypes between healthy human individuals. TCRdb keeps only in-frame clones here, not all; method: immunoSEQ multiplex PCR. Here the sample spans roughly 2.5 million clones, 85% to 95% being singletons. The sequenced sample was naive CD4+ T cells sorted from blood. Subset given: CD45RA+ positively selected. The source is a man aged 18-30 years in good health.

This rearrangement joins TRBV6-5 to TRBJ2-7; D is uncertain. V was clipped by 0 bases and J by 3 bases, with 9 bases between them. This CDR3 region has 14 residues. The V gene's germline CDR1 is MNHEY and CDR2 SVGAGI. The CDR3: CASSYSILNYEQYF. The CDR3 DNA follows: TGTGCCAGCAGTTACTCGATTTTGAACTACGAGCAGTACTTC.

This clone was observed once. V usage is TRBV6-5 and J usage is TRBJ1-1, with D tentatively TRBD1 (6 bases). With 5 bases removed from V and 8 bases from J, the gap between germline ends came to 12 bases. The CDR3 length is 12 residues. Per the germline V gene, CDR1 is MNHEY and CDR2 is SVGAGI. CDR3 amino acids: CASSRDRREAFF. CDR3 DNA sequence: TGTGCCAGCAGTCGAGACAGGCGGGAAGCTTTCTTT.

The rearrangement joins TRBV6-5 to TRBJ2-1; weak D call: TRBD1 (5 bases). V lost 2 bases, J lost 2 bases, and 13 bases lay in between. The CDR3 runs to 16 residues. Per the germline V gene, CDR1 is MNHEY and CDR2 is SVGAGI. The CDR3 here is CASSYGAAATYNEQFF. CDR3 DNA: TGTGCCAGCAGTTACGGGGCGGCTGCGACCTACAATGAGCAGTTCTTC.

The chain joins TRBV25-1 to TRBJ2-4; 10 bases agree with TRBD1. V lost 0 bases and J lost 6; bases outside the gene matches: 5. There are 16 residues in the CDR3. Germline V gene sequence: CDR1 MGHDK, CDR2 SYGVNS. CDR3 DNA sequence: TGTGCCAGCAGTGAATACGGGACAGGGGCGGCAAACATTCAGTACTTC. Translation gives CASSEYGTGAANIQYF. Using reference TRBV25-1 and TRBJ2-4 for the parts outside the CDR3, the full variable domain is EADIYQTPRYLVIGTGKKITLECSQTMGHDKMYWYQQDPGMELHLIHYSYGVNSTEKGDLSSESTVSRIRTEHFPLTLESARPSHTSQYLCASSEYGTGAANIQYFGAGTRLSVL.

The rearrangement uses TRBV18 and TRBJ1-2; 7 bases match TRBD1. CDR1 and CDR2 from the germline V gene are KGHSH and LQKENI. V dropped 3 bases and J dropped 4; count of bases not matched to a gene: 14. The CDR3 is 17 amino acids. The CDR3 DNA follows: TGTGCCAGCTCACCCGAACTAGGACAGGTTACTACCTATGGCTACACCTTC. This encodes CASSPELGQVTTYGYTF.

V gene TRBV12-5 combines with J gene TRBJ1-1; perhaps TRBD1 as D (5 bases). The V gene lost 6 bases and the J gene lost 1 base, with 12 bases spanning the gap. CDR3 length equals 14 residues. Looked up from germline, CDR1 is LGHNT and CDR2 is FRNRAP. As DNA, the CDR3 is TGTGCTAGTGGCAGCGGGGGGAAGAACACTGAAGCTTTCTTT. Encoded protein: CASGSGGKNTEAFF.

The chain joins TRBV7-9 to TRBJ2-7; 10 bases fit TRBD1. CDR1 is SEHNR and CDR2 is FQNEAQ in the germline V gene (reference sequence). The CDR3 is made up of 16 amino acids. V trimming: 0 bases; J trimming: 4 bases; junction bases outside the gene matches: 6. CDR3 nucleotides: TGTGCCAGCAGCTTAGCGGCCTTGGGACAGGGGTACGAGCAGTACTTC. Translated: CASSLAALGQGYEQYF.

V is TRBV28 and J is TRBJ1-2, with 9 bases lining up with TRBD1. The junction had 17 bases not matched to a gene; V was cut back by 7 bases and J by 2 bases. The germline gives CDR1 MDHEN, CDR2 SYDVKM. The CDR3 is 18 amino acids. CDR3: CASTTQAPGTGLNYGYTF. The DNA of the CDR3 is TGTGCCAGCACAACACAAGCTCCGGGGACAGGGTTAAACTATGGCTACACCTTC.

With regard to this clone: Other DNA sequences within the sample encode an identical CDR3. V gene TRBV6-1 combines with J gene TRBJ1-1; D is uncertain. Trimming stripped 4 bases from V and 0 bases from J, with 6 bases between. CDR3 size: 13 residues. Germline lookup yields CDR1 MNHNS and CDR2 SASEGT. CDR3 DNA: TGTGCCAGCAGTGGAGGGATGAACACTGAAGCTTTCTTT. It specifies CASSGGMNTEAFF.

This clone was recorded once. The J gene is TRBJ1-2, the V gene TRBV5-6; D is uncertain. Per the germline V gene, CDR1 is SGHDT and CDR2 is YYEEEE. V gave up 5 bases and J gave up 2 bases, with 10 bases separating them. The CDR3 covers 13 residues. The CDR3 protein is CASRFEVNYGYTF. CDR3 nucleotides: TGTGCCAGCAGGTTCGAGGTGAACTATGGCTACACCTTC. The complete variable domain, with remaining parts taken from reference TRBV5-6 and TRBJ1-2, reads DAGVTQSPTHLIKTRGQQVTLRCSPKSGHDTVSWYQQALGQGPQFIFQYYEEEERQRGNFPDRFSGHQFPNYSSELNVNALLLGDSALYLCASRFEVNYGYTFGSGTRLTVV.

The chain carries TRBV5-1 and TRBJ2-7; 8 nucleotides match TRBD1. CDR1 is SGHRS, CDR2 YFSETQ, per germline. The CDR3 loop spans 14 amino acids. Trimming took 6 bases from V and 2 from J; bases not matched to a gene: 7. CDR3 in amino acids: CASTRDRLPYEQYF. The CDR3 DNA sequence: TGCGCCAGCACCCGGGACAGGCTTCCCTACGAGCAGTACTTC. Based on the CDR3 plus reference TRBV5-1 and TRBJ2-7, the full variable domain is KAGVTQTPRYLIKTRGQQVTLSCSPISGHRSVSWYQQTPGQGLQFLFEYFSETQRNKGNFPGRFSGRQFSNSRSEMNVSTLELGDSALYLCASTRDRLPYEQYFGPGTRLTVT.

The rearrangement joins TRBV4-1 to TRBJ1-4; D uncertain. This CDR3 spans 14 amino acids. V lost 0 bases, J lost 14 bases, and 16 bases lay in between. Germline values: CDR1 MGHRA, CDR2 YSYEKL. CDR3 nucleotide sequence: TGCGCCAGCAGCCAAGAAATGGAGCGCCGCAGTCTGTTTTTT. Translation gives CASSQEMERRSLFF.

Comment on this clone: Different DNA sequences within this sample yield the same CDR3. The J gene is TRBJ2-7, the V gene TRBV9; 7 bases map to TRBD1. Looked up from germline, CDR1 is SGDLS and CDR2 is YYNGEE. Germline trimming cut 0 bases from V and 1 base from J; bases unmatched to any gene: 4. The CDR3 has 15 amino acids. The CDR3 sequence: CASSVGTGGSYEQYF. The CDR3 region has the DNA TGTGCCAGCAGCGTAGGGACAGGAGGTTCCTACGAGCAGTACTTC.

This chain uses TRBV6-5 with TRBJ1-3; 10 bases are shared with TRBD1. The CDR3 consists of 15 residues. The trim removed 6 bases at V and 4 bases at J, leaving 6 bases unmatched. Germline CDR1 and CDR2: MNHEY and SVGAGI. CDR3 amino acids: CASSPDRGSGNTIYF. DNA for the CDR3: TGTGCCAGCAGCCCGGACAGGGGGTCCGGAAACACCATATATTTT.

The chain has TRBV10-1 and TRBJ2-1; 12 bases match TRBD2. Unmatched junction bases numbered 6, after V lost 2 bases and J lost 4 bases. Germline assignment: CDR1 WNHNN and CDR2 SYGVQD (reference sequence). This CDR3 contains 17 residues. The CDR3 region is CASSEGASGRAYNEQFF. CDR3 in DNA: TGCGCCAGCAGTGAGGGGGCTAGCGGGAGGGCTTACAATGAGCAGTTCTTC.

The chain joins TRBV2 to TRBJ2-1, with 11 bases matching TRBD2. V shed 3 bases, J shed 6 bases, and the junction held 4 bases outside the gene matches. The germline V gene has CDR1 SNHLY and CDR2 FYNNEI. The CDR3 runs 15 residues. The CDR3 nucleotides read TGTGCCAGCAGTGAGATAGCGGGGGGGCCCAATGAGCAGTTCTTC. Residues: CASSEIAGGPNEQFF.

This chain links TRBV10-1 with TRBJ1-2; no reliable D call. V lost 3 bases to trimming and J lost 1 base, with 6 bases between them. Per the germline V gene, CDR1 is WNHNN and CDR2 is SYGVQD (reference sequence). The CDR3 has 13 amino acids. CDR3 DNA: TGCGCCAGCAGTGAATCTATTAACTATGGCTACACCTTC. Protein product: CASSESINYGYTF.

V usage is TRBV11-2 and J usage is TRBJ2-2; D not certain. The CDR3 totals 15 residues. V was trimmed by 9 bases and J by 1 base, leaving 15 bases between them. Germline CDR1 is SGHAT and CDR2 is FQNNGV. The CDR3 is CASPLSGQNTGELFF. For the CDR3, the DNA is TGTGCCAGTCCCCTAAGTGGTCAGAACACCGGGGAGCTGTTTTTT.

In the case of this clone: The sample has other DNA sequences that encode this CDR3 too. This rearrangement joins TRBV28 to TRBJ2-3; 10 bases are shared with TRBD1. The length of the CDR3 is 15 residues. Germline CDR1 MDHEN, CDR2 SYDVKM. V lost 5 bases, J lost 3 bases, and 5 bases stayed unmatched. CDR3 DNA sequence: TGTGCCAGCAGTCCCAGGACAGGGGGGACAGATACGCAGTATTTT. This codes for CASSPRTGGTDTQYF.